Listed below are T cell receptor beta chains from one sample, sequenced in a study of blood T cell repertoires in COVID-19. Clones were sequenced by immunoSEQ multiplex PCR, and TCRdb holds only the in-frame ones, with some missing. This repertoire shows fewer than 250,000 clones, 84% found once; its top ten account for roughly 21%. The sequenced material came from peripheral blood. All receptors derive from a young man with active or convalescent COVID-19. The CDR3 runs from the conserved cysteine through the conserved F or W. D genes are given only for firm matches. Some rows mark clone size as missing; the rest say once, few, many or name a class of expanded clone.

TRBV5-8,15,.,.,TRBJ2-3,CASSLYRIHTDTQYF,TGTGCCAGCAGCTTGTACAGGATACACACAGATACGCAGTATTTT
TRBV12-3/TRBV12-4,12,.,.,TRBJ2-7,CASNSNEPEQYF,TGTGCCAGCAACTCTAATGAACCCGAGCAGTACTTC
TRBV27,15,TRBD2,.,TRBJ2-1,CASSLAGGSYNEQFF,TGTGCCAGCAGTTTGGCGGGGGGCAGCTACAATGAGCAGTTCTTC
TRBV7-2,14,TRBD1,.,TRBJ1-1,CASSPTGGSTEAFF,TGTGCCAGCAGCCCCACAGGGGGGAGCACTGAAGCTTTCTTT
TRBV6-5,13,.,.,TRBJ2-7,CASRTTLSDEQYF,TGTGCCAGCAGAACCACCCTCAGTGACGAGCAGTACTTC
TRBV19,14,.,.,TRBJ2-5,CASSTDRSQETQYF,TGTGCCAGTAGTACCGACAGGTCCCAAGAGACCCAGTACTTC
TRBV19,14,TRBD2,.,TRBJ2-5,CASSYGLAEETQYF,TGTGCCAGTAGTTACGGACTAGCGGAAGAGACCCAGTACTTC
TRBV28,14,.,.,TRBJ1-1,CASSLLPGNTEAFF,TGTGCCAGCAGTTTATTACCAGGGAACACTGAAGCTTTCTTT
TRBV6-2/TRBV6-3,18,TRBD2,.,TRBJ2-1,CASSTLILAGERNNEQFF,TGTGCCAGCAGTACCCTAATTCTAGCGGGAGAAAGAAACAATGAGCAGTTCTTC
TRBV7-9,15,TRBD2,.,TRBJ2-3,CASSTNLAGGDTQYF,TGTGCCAGCAGCACGAACCTAGCGGGAGGAGATACGCAGTATTTT
TRBV28,15,TRBD2,.,TRBJ2-7,CASRAREYPSYEQYF,TGTGCCAGCAGGGCGCGGGAGTACCCCTCCTACGAGCAGTACTTC
TRBV12-3/TRBV12-4,12,.,.,TRBJ2-7,CASSSVSYEQYF,TGTGCCAGCAGTTCGGTCTCCTACGAGCAGTACTTC
TRBV6-5,14,TRBD1,.,TRBJ1-1,CASSNTGGWTEAFF,TGTGCCAGCAGTAATACAGGGGGCTGGACTGAAGCTTTCTTT
TRBV5-5,13,.,.,TRBJ1-1,CASSPSKNTEAFF,TGTGCCAGCAGCCCTAGCAAGAACACTGAAGCTTTCTTT
TRBV19,16,TRBD1,.,TRBJ2-3,CASSLRTGWGTDTQYF,TGTGCCAGTAGTTTAAGGACAGGTTGGGGGACAGATACGCAGTATTTT
TRBV6-5,13,TRBD2,once,TRBJ2-3,CAGSGMGTDTQYF,TGTGCCGGTAGCGGGATGGGTACAGATACGCAGTATTTT
TRBV5-1,14,.,.,TRBJ1-6,CASRRGPDNSPLHF,TGCGCCAGCAGGCGGGGGCCAGATAATTCACCCCTCCACTTT
TRBV5-1,16,TRBD2,few,TRBJ2-2,CASSLVAGEGSGELFF,TGCGCCAGCAGCTTGGTGGCGGGAGAAGGGTCCGGGGAGCTGTTTTTT
TRBV5-4,17,TRBD2,once,TRBJ2-1,CASSLAGSSGRGMEQFF,TGTGCCAGCAGCTTGGCCGGGTCTAGCGGGAGAGGAATGGAGCAGTTCTTC
TRBV30,13,.,.,TRBJ2-3,CAWSAGHGDTQYF,TGTGCCTGGAGTGCCGGACATGGAGATACGCAGTATTTT
TRBV3-1/TRBV3-2,16,TRBD1,.,TRBJ1-3,CASSQANRGTGNTIYF,TGTGCCAGCAGCCAAGCGAACAGGGGGACGGGAAACACCATATATTTT
TRBV6-5,13,TRBD2,.,TRBJ2-5,CASGREGRETQYF,TGTGCCAGCGGTCGGGAGGGCCGGGAGACCCAGTACTTC
TRBV6-5,14,.,.,TRBJ1-4,CASSYSWAREKLFF,TGTGCCAGCAGTTACTCATGGGCTCGTGAAAAACTGTTTTTT
TRBV4-1,16,.,.,TRBJ2-7,CASSQTPVPDYIGQYF,TGCGCCAGCAGCCAAACGCCCGTACCCGACTATATTGGGCAGTACTTC
TRBV6-5,15,.,.,TRBJ2-3,CASSAGGSSTDTQYF,TGTGCCAGCAGCGCCGGAGGTTCTAGCACAGATACGCAGTATTTT
TRBV4-2,16,TRBD1,.,TRBJ2-7,CASSQEYRQGVYEQYF,TGTGCCAGCAGCCAAGAGTATCGGCAGGGGGTGTACGAGCAGTACTTC
TRBV5-6,15,.,.,TRBJ1-3,CASTPWGRPGNTIYF,TGTGCCAGCACTCCCTGGGGGCGGCCTGGAAACACCATATATTTT
TRBV24-1,15,.,.,TRBJ2-1,CATSDPPGHYNEQFF,TGTGCCACCAGTGATCCTCCTGGCCACTACAATGAGCAGTTCTTC
TRBV5-1,15,.,.,TRBJ1-2,CASSLGLAVNYGYTF,TGCGCCAGCAGCTTGGGCTTGGCAGTCAACTATGGCTACACCTTC
TRBV28,16,TRBD1,.,TRBJ2-6,CASSEGQFSGANVLTF,TGTGCCAGCAGTGAGGGACAGTTCTCTGGGGCCAACGTCCTGACTTTC
TRBV27,14,.,.,TRBJ2-1,CASSLEGLPGEQFF,TGTGCCAGCAGTTTAGAGGGACTCCCAGGGGAGCAGTTCTTC
TRBV3-1/TRBV3-2,17,TRBD2,.,TRBJ2-1,CASSQETSGSRTNEQFF,TGTGCCAGCAGCCAAGAAACTAGCGGGAGCAGGACCAATGAGCAGTTCTTC
TRBV15,16,.,.,TRBJ2-2,CATSRVRGAGTGELFF,TGTGCCACCAGCAGAGTTCGGGGGGCGGGGACCGGGGAGCTGTTTTTT
TRBV5-4,15,.,once,TRBJ2-2,CASSWGRGGTGELFF,TGTGCCAGCAGCTGGGGTAGGGGGGGAACCGGGGAGCTGTTTTTT
TRBV4-3,14,.,.,TRBJ1-1,CASSQDSQGTEAFF,TGCGCCAGCAGCCAAGATTCTCAGGGGACTGAAGCTTTCTTT
TRBV7-2,14,.,.,TRBJ2-5,CASSFRGGWETQYF,TGTGCCAGCAGCTTTCGAGGCGGCTGGGAGACCCAGTACTTC
TRBV10-1,14,.,.,TRBJ1-4,CASSEGRGNEKLFF,TGCGCCAGCAGTGAAGGCAGGGGAAATGAAAAACTGTTTTTT
TRBV10-1,13,.,once,TRBJ2-1,CASGSSVYNEQFF,TGCGCCAGCGGGTCTAGCGTCTACAATGAGCAGTTCTTC
TRBV7-2,14,TRBD1,.,TRBJ1-5,CASSFGQGNQPQHF,TGTGCCAGCAGCTTTGGACAGGGCAATCAGCCCCAGCATTTT
TRBV6-6,14,.,once,TRBJ2-4,CASSYVSKADIQYF,TGTGCCAGCAGTTACGTGTCCAAGGCGGACATTCAGTACTTC